One and the same sample provided the 4 T cell receptor beta chains below, sequenced in a study of shared clonotypes between healthy human individuals. Data came from immunoSEQ multiplex PCR; TCRdb stores just in-frame clones and leaves some out. The repertoire includes roughly 2.4 million clones, approximately 94% of them detected once, and approximately 0.13% sits in the top ten. Source material: naive CD4+ T cells sorted from blood. The subset denotes: CD45RA+ positively selected. Receptors were obtained from a man aged 18 to 29 in good health.

The chain couples TRBV30 to TRBJ1-2; no definite D call. Between the trimmed V and J ends, which lost 4 bases and 4 bases, there was a span of 7 bases. There are 11 residues in the CDR3. Germline CDR1 GTSNPN, CDR2 SVGIG (reference sequence). In DNA form, the CDR3 reads TGTGCCTGGATAAGATCCTATGGCTACACCTTC. Encoded protein: CAWIRSYGYTF.

The genes are TRBV27 and TRBJ2-6; 7 positions agree with TRBD1. From germline, CDR1 is MNHEY and CDR2 SMNVEV (reference sequence). Trimming cost V 4 bases and J 2 bases; bases outside gene matches: 5. The CDR3 has 16 residues. The CDR3 spells CASSSPGQPGANVLTF. For the CDR3, the DNA is TGTGCCAGCAGTTCACCGGGACAGCCTGGGGCCAACGTCCTGACTTTC.

The rearrangement uses TRBV7-9 and TRBJ2-1; 9 nucleotides align to TRBD1. J gave up 6 bases and V 5 bases, and 11 bases lay outside the gene matches. Germline-derived CDR1 and CDR2 are SEHNR and FQNEAQ (reference sequence). The CDR3 is 16 amino acids. The CDR3: CASSPLRDRVVNEQFF. The CDR3, as DNA: TGTGCCAGCAGCCCATTAAGGGACAGGGTGGTCAATGAGCAGTTCTTC.

The chain carries TRBV5-6 and TRBJ2-2, with TRBD1 matching 7 bases. The CDR3 is made up of 14 amino acids. After removal of 4 bases from V and 4 bases from J, the junction contained 4 bases not matched to a gene. Germline CDR1 reads SGHDT; CDR2 reads YYEEEE. CDR3 residues: CASSPQGFTGELFF. CDR3 sequence (DNA): TGTGCCAGCAGCCCACAGGGGTTCACCGGGGAGCTGTTTTTT.